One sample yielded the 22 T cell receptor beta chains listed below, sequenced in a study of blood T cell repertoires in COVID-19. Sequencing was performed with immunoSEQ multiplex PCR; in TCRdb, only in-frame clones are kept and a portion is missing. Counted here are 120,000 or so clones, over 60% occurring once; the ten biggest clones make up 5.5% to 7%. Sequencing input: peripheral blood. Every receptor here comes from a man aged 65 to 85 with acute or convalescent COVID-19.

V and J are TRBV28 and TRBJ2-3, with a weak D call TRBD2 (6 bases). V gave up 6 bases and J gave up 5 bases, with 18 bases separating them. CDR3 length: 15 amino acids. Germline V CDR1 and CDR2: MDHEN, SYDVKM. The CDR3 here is CASSSLGGIRDTQYF. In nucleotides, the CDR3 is TGTGCCAGCAGCTCTCTGGGCGGGATAAGAGATACGCAGTATTTT.

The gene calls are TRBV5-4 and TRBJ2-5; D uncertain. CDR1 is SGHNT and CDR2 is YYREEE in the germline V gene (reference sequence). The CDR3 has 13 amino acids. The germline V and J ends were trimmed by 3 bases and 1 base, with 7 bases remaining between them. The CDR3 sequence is CASSSQAQETQYF. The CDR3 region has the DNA TGTGCCAGCAGCTCCCAGGCCCAAGAGACCCAGTACTTC.

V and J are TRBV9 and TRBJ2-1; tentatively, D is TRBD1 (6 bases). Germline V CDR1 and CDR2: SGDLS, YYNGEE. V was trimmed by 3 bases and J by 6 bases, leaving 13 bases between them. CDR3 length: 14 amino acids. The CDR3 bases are TGTGCCAGCAGCGGCCAGGGGACCCCCAATGAGCAGTTCTTC. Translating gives CASSGQGTPNEQFF.

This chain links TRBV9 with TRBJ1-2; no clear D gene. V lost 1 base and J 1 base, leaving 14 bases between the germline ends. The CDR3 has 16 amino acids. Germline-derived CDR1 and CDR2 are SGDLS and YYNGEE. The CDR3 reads CASSVTEEKYNYGYTF. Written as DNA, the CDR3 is TGTGCCAGCAGCGTAACTGAGGAGAAATATAACTATGGCTACACCTTC.

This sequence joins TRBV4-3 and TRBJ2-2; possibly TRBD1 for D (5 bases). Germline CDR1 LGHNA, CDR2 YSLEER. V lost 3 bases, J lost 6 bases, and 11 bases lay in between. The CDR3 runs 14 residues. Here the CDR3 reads CASSHGPQAGELFF. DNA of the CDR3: TGCGCCAGCAGCCACGGTCCACAGGCCGGGGAGCTGTTTTTT.

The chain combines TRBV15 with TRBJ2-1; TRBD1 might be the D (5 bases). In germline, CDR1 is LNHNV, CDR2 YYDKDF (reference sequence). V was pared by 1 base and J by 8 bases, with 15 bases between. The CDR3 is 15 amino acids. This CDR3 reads CATSRARSRAHEQFF. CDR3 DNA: TGTGCCACCAGCAGAGCGCGGAGCAGGGCCCATGAGCAGTTCTTC.

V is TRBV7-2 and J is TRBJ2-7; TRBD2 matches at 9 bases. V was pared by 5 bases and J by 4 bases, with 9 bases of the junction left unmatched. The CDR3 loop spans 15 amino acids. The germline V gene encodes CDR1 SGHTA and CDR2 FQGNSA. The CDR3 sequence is CASSPPGTSIYEQYF. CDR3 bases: TGTGCCAGCAGCCCTCCAGGGACTAGCATTTACGAGCAGTACTTC.

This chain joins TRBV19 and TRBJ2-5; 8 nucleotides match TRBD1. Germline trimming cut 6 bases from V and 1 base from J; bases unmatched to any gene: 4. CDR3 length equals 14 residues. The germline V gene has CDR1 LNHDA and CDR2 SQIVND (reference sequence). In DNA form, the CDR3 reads TGTGCCAGTAGCTCGGGACAGGCCCAAGAGACCCAGTACTTC. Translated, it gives CASSSGQAQETQYF. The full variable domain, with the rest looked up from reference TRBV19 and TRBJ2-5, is DGGITQSPKYLFRKEGQNVTLSCEQNLNHDAMYWYRQDPGQGLRLIYYSQIVNDFQKGDIAEGYSVSREKKESFPLTVTSAQKNPTAFYLCASSSGQAQETQYFGPGTRLLVL.

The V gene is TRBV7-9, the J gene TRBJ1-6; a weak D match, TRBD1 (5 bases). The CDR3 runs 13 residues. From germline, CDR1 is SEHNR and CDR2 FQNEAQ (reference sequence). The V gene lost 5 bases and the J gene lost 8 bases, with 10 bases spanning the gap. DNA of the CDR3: TGTGCCAGCAGCCCGCAGGGCGATTCACCCCTCCACTTT. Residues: CASSPQGDSPLHF.

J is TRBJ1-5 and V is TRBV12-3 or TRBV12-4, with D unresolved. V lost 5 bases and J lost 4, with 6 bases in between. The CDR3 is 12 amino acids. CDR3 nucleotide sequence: TGTGCCAGCAGTGAGGGAAATCAGCCCCAGCATTTT. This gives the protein CASSEGNQPQHF.

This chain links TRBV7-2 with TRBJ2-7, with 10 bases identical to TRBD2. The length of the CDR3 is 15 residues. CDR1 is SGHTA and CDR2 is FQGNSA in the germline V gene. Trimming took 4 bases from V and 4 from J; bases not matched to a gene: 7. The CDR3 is CASSSRTSGPYEQYF. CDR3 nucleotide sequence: TGTGCCAGCAGCTCTAGGACTAGCGGTCCTTACGAGCAGTACTTC.

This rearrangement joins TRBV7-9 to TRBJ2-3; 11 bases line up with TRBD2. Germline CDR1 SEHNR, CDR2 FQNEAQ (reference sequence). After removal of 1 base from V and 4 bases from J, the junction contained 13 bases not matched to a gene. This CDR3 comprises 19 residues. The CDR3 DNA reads TGTGCCAGCAGCTTAGGCACTAGCGGGAGATTTAAGGTCCCAGATACGCAGTATTTT. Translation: CASSLGTSGRFKVPDTQYF.

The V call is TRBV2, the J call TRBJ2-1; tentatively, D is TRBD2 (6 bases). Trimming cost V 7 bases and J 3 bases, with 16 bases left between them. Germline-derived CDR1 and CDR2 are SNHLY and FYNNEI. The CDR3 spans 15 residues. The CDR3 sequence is CASKLAGTGYNEQFF. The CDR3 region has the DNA TGTGCCAGCAAGTTGGCGGGAACGGGCTACAATGAGCAGTTCTTC.

CDR3 coding DNA: TGTGCCAGCAGCTTATCTCAGGGGAATGAAAAACTGTTTTTT. It translates to CASSLSQGNEKLFF. The chain joins TRBV7-9 to TRBJ1-4; D perhaps matches TRBD1 (6 bases). Germline values: CDR1 SEHNR, CDR2 FQNEAQ (reference sequence). V lost 2 bases, J lost 5 bases, and 9 bases lay in between. This CDR3 has 14 amino acids.

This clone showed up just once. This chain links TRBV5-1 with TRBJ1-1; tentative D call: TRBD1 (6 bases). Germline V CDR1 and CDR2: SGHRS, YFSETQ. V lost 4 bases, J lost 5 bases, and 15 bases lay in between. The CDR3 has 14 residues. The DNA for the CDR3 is TGCGCCAGCAGCCCCGGGACAAAGGGGACTGAAGCTTTCTTT. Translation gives CASSPGTKGTEAFF.

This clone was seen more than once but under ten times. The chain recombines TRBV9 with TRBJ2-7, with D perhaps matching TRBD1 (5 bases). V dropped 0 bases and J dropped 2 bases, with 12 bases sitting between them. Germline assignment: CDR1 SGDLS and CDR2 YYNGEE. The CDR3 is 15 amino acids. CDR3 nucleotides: TGTGCCAGCAGCGTAGCGGCAGGGTATACCTACGAGCAGTACTTC. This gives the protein CASSVAAGYTYEQYF.

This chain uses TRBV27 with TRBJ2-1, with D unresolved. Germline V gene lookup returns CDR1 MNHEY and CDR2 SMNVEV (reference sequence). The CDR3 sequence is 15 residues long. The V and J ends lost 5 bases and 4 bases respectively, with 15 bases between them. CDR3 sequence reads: CASSPTHYHYNEQFF. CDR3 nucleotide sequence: TGTGCCAGCAGTCCTACCCACTACCATTACAATGAGCAGTTCTTC.

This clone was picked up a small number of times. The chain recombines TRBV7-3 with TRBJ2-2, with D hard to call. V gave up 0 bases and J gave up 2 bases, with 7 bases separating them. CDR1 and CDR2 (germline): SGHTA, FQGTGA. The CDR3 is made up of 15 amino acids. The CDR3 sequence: CASSLTPSNTGELFF. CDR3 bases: TGTGCCAGCAGCTTAACCCCCTCTAACACCGGGGAGCTGTTTTTT. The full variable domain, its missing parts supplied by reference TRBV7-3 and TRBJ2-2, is GAGVSQTPSNKVTEKGKYVELRCDPISGHTALYWYRQSLGQGPEFLIYFQGTGAADDSGLPNDRFFAVRPEGSVSTLKIQRTERGDSAVYLCASSLTPSNTGELFFGEGSRLTVL.

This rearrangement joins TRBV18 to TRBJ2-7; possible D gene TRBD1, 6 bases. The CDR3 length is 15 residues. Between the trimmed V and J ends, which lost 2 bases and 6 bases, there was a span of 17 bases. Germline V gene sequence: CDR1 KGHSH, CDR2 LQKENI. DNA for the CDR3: TGTGCCAGCTCACCAAGGGCAGGGGTAGAAACCGAGCAGTACTTC. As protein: CASSPRAGVETEQYF.

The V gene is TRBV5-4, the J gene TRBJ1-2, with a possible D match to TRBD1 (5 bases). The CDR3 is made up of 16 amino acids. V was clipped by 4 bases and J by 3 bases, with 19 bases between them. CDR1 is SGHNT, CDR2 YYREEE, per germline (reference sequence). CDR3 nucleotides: TGTGCCAGCAGCCCTACCGCCGGCAGGGACTACTATGGCTACACCTTC. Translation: CASSPTAGRDYYGYTF.

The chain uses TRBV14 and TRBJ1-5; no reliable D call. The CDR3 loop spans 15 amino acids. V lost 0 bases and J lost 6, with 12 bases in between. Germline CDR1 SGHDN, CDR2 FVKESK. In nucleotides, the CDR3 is TGTGCCAGCAGCCAAGATTGTCGGGTATCTCAGCCCCAGCATTTT. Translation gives CASSQDCRVSQPQHF.

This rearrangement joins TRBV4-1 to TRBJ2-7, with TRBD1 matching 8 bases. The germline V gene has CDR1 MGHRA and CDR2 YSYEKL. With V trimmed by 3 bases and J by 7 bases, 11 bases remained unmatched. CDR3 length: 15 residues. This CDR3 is CASSHLQGAAREQYF. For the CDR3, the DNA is TGCGCCAGCAGCCATCTCCAGGGGGCGGCCCGTGAGCAGTACTTC.